Below, 30 T cell receptor beta chains from the same sample are listed, as sequenced in a study of Ad26.COV2.S vaccination and SARS-CoV-2 variants. The table came from immunoSEQ multiplex PCR; TCRdb's copy has only in-frame clones and leaves some out. The sample has fewer than 400,000 clones, around nine tenths seen once; the top ten hold roughly 3%. Treatment defined: roughly 19 received Ad26.COV2.S at low or high dose, single or two shots; about 5 received placebo; per-sample allocation not given. Sampling occurred on day 63 after the first vaccine or placebo injection. The sample here was peripheral blood, taken in a trial of Ad26.COV2.S vaccine versus placebo. The receptors here all came from a person aged 18-65 years who received the Ad26.COV2.S COVID-19 vaccine or a placebo.

This clone was recorded once. A read error is possible here, since a much larger clone lies one base away. This chain connects TRBV9 to TRBJ1-1; D gene unclear. The CDR3 is 13 amino acids. Germline V gene sequence: CDR1 SGDLS, CDR2 YYNGEE. V dropped 2 bases and J dropped 1 base, with 6 bases sitting between them. The CDR3 spells CASSVQRNTEAFF. The CDR3 nucleotides read TGTGCCAGCAGCGTTCAGAGGAACACTGAAGCTTTCTTT.

The chain uses TRBV3-1 (or the pseudogene TRBV3-2) and TRBJ2-1, with a possible D match to TRBD2 (6 bases). V was pared by 3 bases and J by 7 bases, with 10 bases between. CDR3 length: 13 residues. Germline values: CDR1 LGHDT, CDR2 YNNKEL (reference sequence). CDR3 nucleotide sequence: TGTGCCAGCAGCCATGGTCGGGGGAATGAGCAGTTCTTC. Translating gives CASSHGRGNEQFF.

The genes are TRBV28 and TRBJ2-1; no firm D call. V was pared by 5 bases and J by 7 bases, with 12 bases between. CDR1 and CDR2 from the germline V gene are MDHEN and SYDVKM. The CDR3 has 13 amino acids. CDR3 sequence (DNA): TGTGCCAGCAGTACACCAGACTTGAATGAGCAGTTCTTC. This encodes CASSTPDLNEQFF.

This clone was observed a few times. The chain is built from TRBV28 and TRBJ1-6, with unresolved D. Germline V gene lookup returns CDR1 MDHEN and CDR2 SYDVKM. Trimming left V 7 bases short and J 9 bases short, with 13 bases between. CDR3 length: 13 residues. The CDR3 DNA is TGTGCCAGCAAGGAGCGGGGAGGTTCACCCCTCCACTTT. Translated, it gives CASKERGGSPLHF.

The chain's CDR3 is CASSQGQGAYEQYF. CDR3 in DNA: TGTGCCAGCAGCCAAGGACAGGGAGCCTACGAGCAGTACTTC. This sequence joins TRBV6-5 and TRBJ2-7; the match to TRBD1 covers 8 bases. This CDR3 region has 14 residues. Germline CDR1 MNHEY, CDR2 SVGAGI. The junction had 6 bases not matched to a gene; V was cut back by 6 bases and J by 2 bases.

This chain connects TRBV19 to TRBJ1-2; possibly TRBD1 for D (5 bases). The CDR3 sequence is 13 residues long. Germline loops: CDR1 LNHDA, CDR2 SQIVND (reference sequence). Trimming took off 5 bases at V and 4 bases at J, with 11 bases between the two ends. CDR3 in DNA: TGTGCCAGTAGTTTTGGGGACTTCTATGGCTACACCTTC. Amino acid sequence: CASSFGDFYGYTF.

The V gene is TRBV5-1, the J gene TRBJ1-2, with D maybe TRBD1 (6 bases). Germline V gene data show CDR1 as SGHRS and CDR2 as YFSETQ. There are 14 residues in the CDR3. V dropped 1 base and J dropped 5 bases, with 12 bases sitting between them. The CDR3 loop is CASSLSGAGYGYTF. In DNA form, the CDR3 reads TGCGCCAGCAGCTTGTCAGGGGCCGGTTATGGCTACACCTTC.

This chain uses TRBV12-3 or TRBV12-4 with TRBJ1-1; D is perhaps TRBD1 (6 bases). The CDR3 runs 12 residues. The ends were cut back, 7 bases at V and 6 bases at J, with 12 bases in the middle. The CDR3 reads CASNTGLSEAFF. The CDR3 coding sequence is TGTGCCAGCAATACAGGGCTTTCTGAAGCTTTCTTT.

V is TRBV18 and J is TRBJ2-6, with 8 bases lining up with TRBD1. Germline CDR1 KGHSH, CDR2 LQKENI. The junction had 5 bases not matched to a gene; V was cut back by 5 bases and J by 2 bases. The CDR3 runs 16 residues. This CDR3 reads CASSTTGETGANVLTF. CDR3 DNA: TGTGCCAGCTCAACGACAGGGGAGACTGGGGCCAACGTCCTGACTTTC. Full variable domain (outside the CDR3, taken from reference TRBV18 and TRBJ2-6): NAGVMQNPRHLVRRRGQEARLRCSPMKGHSHVYWYRQLPEEGLKFMVYLQKENIIDESGMPKERFSAEFPKEGPSILRIQQVVRGDSAAYFCASSTTGETGANVLTFGAGSRLTVL.

The rearrangement uses TRBV24-1 and TRBJ2-3; 8 bases are shared with TRBD1. Germline V lookup: CDR1 KGHDR, CDR2 SFDVKD. The ends lost 4 bases at V and 1 base at J; junction bases unmatched: 3. This CDR3 is built from 15 residues. DNA of the CDR3: TGTGCCACCAGTGAGTCGGGACAGGGCACAGATACGCAGTATTTT. Amino acids: CATSESGQGTDTQYF.

This clone was found a few times. This rearrangement joins TRBV9 to TRBJ1-2; possible D gene TRBD1, 5 bases. The CDR3 contains 12 residues. CDR1 is SGDLS and CDR2 is YYNGEE in the germline V gene. V was trimmed by 2 bases and J by 6 bases, leaving 8 bases between them. CDR3 DNA sequence: TGTGCCAGCAGCGTCTCAGGGCATGGCTACACCTTC. Its translation is CASSVSGHGYTF.

The chain has TRBV27 and TRBJ1-2; 9 nucleotides line up with TRBD1. The germline CDR1 and CDR2 sequences are MNHEY and SMNVEV (reference sequence). The V segment lost 6 bases and the J segment 4 bases; nucleotides outside the gene matches: 12. The CDR3 runs 16 residues. The CDR3 spells CASSPDRGPIFYGYTF. CDR3 coding DNA: TGTGCCAGCAGCCCGGACAGGGGCCCCATCTTCTATGGCTACACCTTC.

This clone is a singleton in its sample. The V and J genes are TRBV2 and TRBJ1-1; D call uncertain. The CDR3 is 14 residues long. Trimming removed 2 bases from V and 3 bases from J, with 10 bases in between. Germline CDR1 is SNHLY and CDR2 is FYNNEI. In DNA, the CDR3 is TGTGCCAGCAGTGAATTCGAGCGCTACACTGAAGCTTTCTTT. It yields the protein CASSEFERYTEAFF.

J is TRBJ1-5 and V is TRBV19, with 8 bases that match TRBD1. CDR3 size: 15 residues. Germline V gene data show CDR1 as LNHDA and CDR2 as SQIVND (reference sequence). Trimming took 7 bases from V and 0 from J; bases not matched to a gene: 5. CDR3 protein: CASNPGQVSNQPQHF. CDR3 nucleotide sequence: TGTGCCAGTAACCCGGGACAGGTTAGCAATCAGCCCCAGCATTTT.

This chain connects TRBV14 to TRBJ1-2; D not resolved. The CDR3 is 15 residues long. Germline V CDR1 and CDR2: SGHDN, FVKESK. The V gene lost 0 bases and the J gene lost 7 bases, with 15 bases spanning the gap. As DNA, the CDR3 is TGTGCCAGCAGCCAAGATCGGCGGTCCCCGGTTGGCTACACCTTC. Translated: CASSQDRRSPVGYTF.

This sequence joins TRBV30 and TRBJ1-1; D not resolved. The germline V gene has CDR1 GTSNPN and CDR2 SVGIG (reference sequence). The V gene lost 0 bases and the J gene lost 3 bases, with 8 bases spanning the gap. The CDR3 has 13 residues. The chain's CDR3 is CAWSVFRYTEAFF. The CDR3 coding sequence is TGTGCCTGGAGTGTTTTTCGTTACACTGAAGCTTTCTTT.

The V call is TRBV7-2, the J call TRBJ1-5; D remains ambiguous. Trimming took 1 base from V and 9 from J, leaving 13 bases between them. This CDR3 is 14 amino acids long. In germline, CDR1 is SGHTA, CDR2 FQGNSA. The CDR3 nucleotides are TGTGCCAGCAGCTTAGAGTTAGACTACCGGCCCCAGCATTTT. This encodes CASSLELDYRPQHF.

The chain uses TRBV6-5 and TRBJ1-2; TRBD1 matches 8 bases. CDR1 is MNHEY and CDR2 is SVGAGI in the germline V gene. The length of the CDR3 is 13 residues. Trimming removed 6 bases from V and 4 bases from J; junction bases left unmatched: 4. The CDR3 spells CASSRDRTYGYTF. Here the CDR3 DNA reads TGTGCCAGCAGCCGGGACAGGACCTATGGCTACACCTTC.

The rearrangement uses TRBV5-1 and TRBJ1-1; 7 bases are shared with TRBD1. Germline CDR1 SGHRS, CDR2 YFSETQ. The CDR3 runs to 14 residues. Trimming at V came to 3 bases and at J to 10 bases, leaving 12 bases not matched to a gene. Here the CDR3 reads CASSSQGPEAVAFF. In DNA, the CDR3 is TGCGCCAGCAGCTCACAGGGGCCCGAGGCCGTAGCTTTCTTT.

This chain joins TRBV3-1 (or the pseudogene TRBV3-2) and TRBJ2-3; 12 nucleotides match TRBD2. This CDR3 spans 14 amino acids. Germline V gene lookup returns CDR1 LGHDT and CDR2 YNNKEL (reference sequence). With 4 bases clipped from V and 8 bases from J, the junction kept 4 bases outside the gene matches. CDR3 sequence (DNA): TGTGCCAGCAGCCCCCTAGCGGGGGGGGTTACGCAGTATTTT. Translated: CASSPLAGGVTQYF.

J is TRBJ1-2 and V is TRBV11-2; TRBD1 is a possible D gene (6 bases). This CDR3 comprises 14 residues. V shed 3 bases and J shed 6 bases, with 14 bases lying between them. Germline V gene data show CDR1 as SGHAT and CDR2 as FQNNGV. The CDR3 reads CASSLNWKGDGYTF. CDR3 sequence (DNA): TGTGCCAGCAGCTTGAACTGGAAGGGGGATGGCTACACCTTC.

This chain links TRBV5-6 with TRBJ2-5, with D unclear. Per germline, CDR1 SGHDT and CDR2 YYEEEE. The CDR3 covers 14 residues. V lost 2 bases, J lost 4 bases, and 12 bases lay in between. The CDR3 coding sequence is TGTGCCAGCAGCTTCAGTAGTTTTGGAGAGACCCAGTACTTC. Amino acid sequence: CASSFSSFGETQYF.

The chain uses TRBV7-8 and TRBJ1-2; D not resolved. There are 13 residues in the CDR3. Trimming stripped 2 bases from V and 7 bases from J, with 11 bases between. Looked up from germline, CDR1 is SGHVS and CDR2 is FQNEAQ. CDR3 in amino acids: CASSLSGSGGYTF. CDR3 DNA: TGTGCCAGCAGCTTAAGCGGGAGCGGTGGCTACACCTTC.

The chain combines TRBV5-5 with TRBJ1-1, with D perhaps TRBD1 (5 bases). The V gene lost 1 base and the J gene lost 3 bases, with 13 bases spanning the gap. The germline CDR1 and CDR2 sequences are SGHKS and YYEKEE (reference sequence). This CDR3 has 15 amino acids. The CDR3 bases are TGTGCCAGCAGCTTGTTCTGGGGCGAGGACACTGAAGCTTTCTTT. Protein: CASSLFWGEDTEAFF.

The chain carries TRBV5-4 and TRBJ1-3, with 8 bases that match TRBD1. Per germline, CDR1 SGHNT and CDR2 YYREEE (reference sequence). After removal of 3 bases from V and 2 bases from J, the junction contained 7 bases not matched to a gene. The CDR3 spans 16 residues. DNA of the CDR3: TGTGCCAGCAGCTCCGGGAGGGACAGGACTGGAAACACCATATATTTT. Its translation is CASSSGRDRTGNTIYF.

In nucleotides, the CDR3 is TGTGCCAGCTCACCACTCGGGGGGACCGATTCACCCCTCCACTTT. Translated: CASSPLGGTDSPLHF. The chain joins TRBV18 to TRBJ1-6; perhaps TRBD1 as D (5 bases). CDR3 length: 15 residues. Germline CDR1 and CDR2: KGHSH and LQKENI. V dropped 1 base and J dropped 8 bases, with 12 bases sitting between them. The variable domain in full, with the rest retrieved from reference TRBV18 and TRBJ1-6, is NAGVMQNPRHLVRRRGQEARLRCSPMKGHSHVYWYRQLPEEGLKFMVYLQKENIIDESGMPKERFSAEFPKEGPSILRIQQVVRGDSAAYFCASSPLGGTDSPLHFGNGTRLTVT.

This clone was counted a single time. The V call is TRBV18, the J call TRBJ2-7, with TRBD1 matching over 9 bases. Germline values: CDR1 KGHSH, CDR2 LQKENI. The CDR3 contains 15 residues. Unmatched junction bases numbered 9, after V lost 3 bases and J lost 6 bases. The CDR3 DNA reads as TGTGCCAGCTCACCGAGGCCGGGACAGGGTTTCGAGCAGTACTTC. The encoded protein is CASSPRPGQGFEQYF.

The chain couples TRBV7-2 to TRBJ2-1; 11 bases fit TRBD2. With 5 bases clipped from V and 9 bases from J, the junction kept 6 bases outside the gene matches. The CDR3 runs 14 residues. Germline assignment: CDR1 SGHTA and CDR2 FQGNSA. Here the CDR3 reads CASSPTSGAGEQFF. The CDR3 DNA sequence: TGTGCCAGCAGCCCGACTAGCGGGGCGGGTGAGCAGTTCTTC. The full variable domain, rest sourced from reference TRBV7-2 and TRBJ2-1, is GAGVSQSPSNKVTEKGKDVELRCDPISGHTALYWYRQSLGQGLEFLIYFQGNSAPDKSGLPSDRFSAERTGGSVSTLTIQRTQQEDSAVYLCASSPTSGAGEQFFGPGTRLTVL.

This rearrangement joins TRBV5-1 to TRBJ2-7; a weak D match, TRBD1 (5 bases). The CDR3 runs 14 residues. V shed 0 bases and J shed 1 base, with 8 bases lying between them. CDR1 is SGHRS and CDR2 is YFSETQ in the germline V gene. CDR3 DNA: TGCGCCAGCAGCTTGGTGCAGGGATCCTACGAGCAGTACTTC. Translated, it gives CASSLVQGSYEQYF.

J is TRBJ1-5 and V is TRBV6-6; 7 nucleotides match TRBD1. Germline V gene lookup returns CDR1 MNHNY and CDR2 SVGAGI (reference sequence). Losses at the gene ends were 6 bases for V and 0 bases for J; bases not matched to a gene: 5. This CDR3 is 15 amino acids long. The CDR3 DNA is TGTGCCAGCAGCGGGACAGCAAATAGCAATCAGCCCCAGCATTTT. Translated, it gives CASSGTANSNQPQHF.